Described below is a single T cell receptor (beta chain) sequence and its context. Authors' processing steps: Scientists estimated how many nucleated cells there were by amplifying reference gene primers. This table comes from immunoSEQ multiplex PCR, and its TCRdb copy is limited to in-frame clones, with some not included. D and trimming come from the DNA, and the V and J calls and clone size come from that table. The sample has about 130,000 clones, 86% seen once. Seattle patients were enrolled while actively infected and followed longitudinally. The data belong to a study of blood T cell repertoires in COVID-19. The overall study: Sites in the United States, Italy and Spain provided acute and convalescent COVID-19 samples. Sources were T cells, B-cell-depleted T cells, or PBMCs; the material itself was cDNA or gDNA.

The sample consisted of peripheral blood. The receptor was isolated from a woman aged 70-85 years with COVID-19, enrolled during active disease.

The CDR3: CASSLAQVNTEAFF. CDR3 nucleotide sequence: TGTGCCAGCAGCTTGGCTCAAGTGAACACTGAAGCTTTCTTT. The rearrangement uses TRBV7-9 and TRBJ1-1; the D is unclear. Trimming took 3 bases from V and 0 from J, leaving 8 bases between them. This CDR3 is 14 amino acids long. Germline loops: CDR1 SEHNR, CDR2 FQNEAQ (reference sequence).